This TCR beta chain appears in the sequencing data of a study of identical twins. Findings and caveats of the study: Twins shared beta out-of-frame sequences in excess, but this excess was weaker. Models came in too low on out-of-frame TCR alpha sharing in monozygotic twins. Carriage of fewer insertions was seen in abundant cord blood beta clonotypes, whereas memory repertoires showed none.

After template switching added a universal primer site, the resulting cDNA carried unique molecular identifiers. TCRdb fed the 5' RACE reads into MiXCR, producing one record per CDR3 protein. The sample carries approximately 410,000 distinct CDR3 sequences, roughly 18% recorded once. A note on this clonotype: The antigen is unknown.

The receptor was derived from a man in his fifties or sixties in good health. The sample comprised naive T cells sorted from blood.

The CDR3 region has the DNA TGTGCCAGCAGCGAACCGGGACTAGAGCAGTTCTTC. Protein: CASSEPGLEQFF. This sequence joins TRBV9 and TRBJ2-1; 7 bases align to TRBD2. With 3 bases clipped from V and 10 bases from J, the junction kept 4 bases outside the gene matches. The CDR3 is made up of 12 amino acids. Germline V gene sequence: CDR1 SGDLS, CDR2 YYNGEE.